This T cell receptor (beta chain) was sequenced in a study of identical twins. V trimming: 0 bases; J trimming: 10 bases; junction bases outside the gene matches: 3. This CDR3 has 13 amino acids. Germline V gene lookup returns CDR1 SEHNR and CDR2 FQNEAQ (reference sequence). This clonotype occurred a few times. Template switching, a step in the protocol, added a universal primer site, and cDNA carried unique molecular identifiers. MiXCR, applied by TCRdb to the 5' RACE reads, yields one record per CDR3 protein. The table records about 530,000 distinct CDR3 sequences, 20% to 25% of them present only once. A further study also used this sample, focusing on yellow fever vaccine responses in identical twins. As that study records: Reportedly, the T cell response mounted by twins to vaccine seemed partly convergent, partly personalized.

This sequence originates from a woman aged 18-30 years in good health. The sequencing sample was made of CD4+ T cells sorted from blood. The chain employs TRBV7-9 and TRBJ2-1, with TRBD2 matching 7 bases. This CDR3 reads CASSLAGGDEQFF. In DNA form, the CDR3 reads TGTGCCAGCAGCTTAGCTGGGGGGGACGAGCAGTTCTTC.